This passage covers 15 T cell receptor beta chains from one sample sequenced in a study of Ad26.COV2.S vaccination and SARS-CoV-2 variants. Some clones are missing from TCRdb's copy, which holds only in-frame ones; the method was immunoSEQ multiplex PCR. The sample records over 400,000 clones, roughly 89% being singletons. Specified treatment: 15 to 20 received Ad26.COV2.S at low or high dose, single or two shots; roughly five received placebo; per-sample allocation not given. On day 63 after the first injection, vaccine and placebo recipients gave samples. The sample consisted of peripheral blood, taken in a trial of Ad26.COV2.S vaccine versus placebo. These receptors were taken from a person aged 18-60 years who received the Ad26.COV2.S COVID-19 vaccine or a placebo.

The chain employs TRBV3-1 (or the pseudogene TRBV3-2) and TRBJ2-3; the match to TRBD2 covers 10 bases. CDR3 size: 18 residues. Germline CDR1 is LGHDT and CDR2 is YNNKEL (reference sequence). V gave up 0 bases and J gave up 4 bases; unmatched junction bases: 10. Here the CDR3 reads CASSQDTPASGSADTQYF. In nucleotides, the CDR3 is TGTGCCAGCAGCCAAGATACTCCGGCTAGCGGGAGTGCAGATACGCAGTATTTT.

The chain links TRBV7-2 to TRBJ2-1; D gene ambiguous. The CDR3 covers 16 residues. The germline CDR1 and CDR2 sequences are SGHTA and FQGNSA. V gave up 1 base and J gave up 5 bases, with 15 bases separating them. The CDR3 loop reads CASSLGGITPNNEQFF. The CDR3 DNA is TGTGCCAGCAGCTTAGGTGGGATAACTCCTAACAATGAGCAGTTCTTC. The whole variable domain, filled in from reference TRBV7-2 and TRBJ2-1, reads GAGVSQSPSNKVTEKGKDVELRCDPISGHTALYWYRQSLGQGLEFLIYFQGNSAPDKSGLPSDRFSAERTGGSVSTLTIQRTQQEDSAVYLCASSLGGITPNNEQFFGPGTRLTVL.

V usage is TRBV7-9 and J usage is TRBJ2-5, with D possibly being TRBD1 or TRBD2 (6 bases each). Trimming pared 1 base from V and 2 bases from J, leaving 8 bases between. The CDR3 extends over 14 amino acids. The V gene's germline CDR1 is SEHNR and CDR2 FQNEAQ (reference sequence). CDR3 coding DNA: TGTGCCAGCAGCTTAGGGAGGGGGCAAGAGACCCAGTACTTC. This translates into CASSLGRGQETQYF.

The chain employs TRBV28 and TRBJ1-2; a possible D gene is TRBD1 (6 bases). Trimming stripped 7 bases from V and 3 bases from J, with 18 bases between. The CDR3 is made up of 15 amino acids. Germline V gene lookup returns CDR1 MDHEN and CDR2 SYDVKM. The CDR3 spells CASTRRPGAYYGYTF. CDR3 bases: TGTGCCAGCACGCGGCGACCAGGGGCTTACTATGGCTACACCTTC.

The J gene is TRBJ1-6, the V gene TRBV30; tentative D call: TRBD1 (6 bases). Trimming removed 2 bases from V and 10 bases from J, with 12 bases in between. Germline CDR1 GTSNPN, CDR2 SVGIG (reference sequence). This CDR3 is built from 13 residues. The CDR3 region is CAWSNRRGSPLHF. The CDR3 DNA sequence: TGTGCCTGGAGTAACCGAAGGGGGTCACCCCTCCACTTT.

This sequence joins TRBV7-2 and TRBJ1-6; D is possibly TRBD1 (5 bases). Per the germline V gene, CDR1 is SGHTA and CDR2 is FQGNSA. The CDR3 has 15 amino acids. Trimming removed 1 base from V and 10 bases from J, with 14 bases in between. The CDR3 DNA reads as TGTGCCAGCAGCTTAGATTCCAGGGTAGGATCACCCCTCCACTTT. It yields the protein CASSLDSRVGSPLHF.

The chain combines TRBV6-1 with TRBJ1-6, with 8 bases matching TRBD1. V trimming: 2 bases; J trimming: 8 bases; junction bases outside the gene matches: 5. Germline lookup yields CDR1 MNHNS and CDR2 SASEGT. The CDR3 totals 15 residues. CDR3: CASSELQGADSPLHF. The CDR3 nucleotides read TGTGCCAGCAGTGAACTTCAGGGGGCAGATTCACCCCTCCACTTT.

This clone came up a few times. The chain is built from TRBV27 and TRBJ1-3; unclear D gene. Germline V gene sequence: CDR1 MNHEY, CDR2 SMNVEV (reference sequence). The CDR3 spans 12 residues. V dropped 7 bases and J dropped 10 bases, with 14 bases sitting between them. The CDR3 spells CASNIDSRTIYF. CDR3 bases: TGTGCCAGCAACATCGACTCCCGAACCATATATTTT.

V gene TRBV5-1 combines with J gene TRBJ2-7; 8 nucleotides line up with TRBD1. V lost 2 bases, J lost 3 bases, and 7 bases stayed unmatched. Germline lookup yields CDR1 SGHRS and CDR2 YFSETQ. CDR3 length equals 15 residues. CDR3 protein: CASSLGTGRIYEQYF. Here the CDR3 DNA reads TGCGCCAGCAGCTTAGGGACAGGACGCATCTACGAGCAGTACTTC.

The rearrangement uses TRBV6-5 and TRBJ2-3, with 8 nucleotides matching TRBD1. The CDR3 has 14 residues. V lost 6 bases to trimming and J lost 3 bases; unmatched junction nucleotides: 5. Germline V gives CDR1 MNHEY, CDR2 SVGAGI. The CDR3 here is CASRIDRGTDTQYF. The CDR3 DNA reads TGTGCCAGCAGGATAGACAGGGGAACAGATACGCAGTATTTT.

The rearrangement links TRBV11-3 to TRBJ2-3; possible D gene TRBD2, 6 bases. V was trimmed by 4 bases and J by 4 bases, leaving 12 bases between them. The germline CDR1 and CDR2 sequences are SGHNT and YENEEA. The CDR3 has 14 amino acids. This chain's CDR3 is CASSSWGEPDTQYF. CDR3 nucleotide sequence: TGTGCCAGCAGCTCCTGGGGGGAGCCAGATACGCAGTATTTT.

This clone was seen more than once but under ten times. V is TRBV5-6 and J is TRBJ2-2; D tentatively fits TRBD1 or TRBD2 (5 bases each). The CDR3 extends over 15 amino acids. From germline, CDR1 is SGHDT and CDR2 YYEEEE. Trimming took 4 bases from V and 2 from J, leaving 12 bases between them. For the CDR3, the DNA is TGTGCCAGCAGCCCCCGGGACGGAAACACCGGGGAGCTGTTTTTT. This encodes CASSPRDGNTGELFF.

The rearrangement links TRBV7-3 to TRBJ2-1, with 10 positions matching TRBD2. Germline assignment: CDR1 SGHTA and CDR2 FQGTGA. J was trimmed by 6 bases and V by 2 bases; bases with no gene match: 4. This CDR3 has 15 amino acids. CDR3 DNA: TGTGCCAGCAGCTTAGGGGGACTAGCGCTCAATGAGCAGTTCTTC. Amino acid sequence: CASSLGGLALNEQFF.

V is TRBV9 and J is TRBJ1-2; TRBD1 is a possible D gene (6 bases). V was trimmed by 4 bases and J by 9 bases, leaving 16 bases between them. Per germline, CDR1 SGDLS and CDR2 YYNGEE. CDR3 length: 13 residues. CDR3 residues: CASSSLTGSSYTF. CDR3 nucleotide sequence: TGTGCCAGCAGCTCGCTTACAGGGAGTAGCTACACCTTC.

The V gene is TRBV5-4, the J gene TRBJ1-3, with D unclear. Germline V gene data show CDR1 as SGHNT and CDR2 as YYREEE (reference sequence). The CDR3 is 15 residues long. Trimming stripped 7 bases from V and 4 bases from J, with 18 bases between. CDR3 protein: CASGNIALSGNTIYF. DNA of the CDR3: TGTGCCAGCGGAAATATAGCCTTGAGCGGAAACACCATATATTTT.